This TCR beta chain was found in a study of cytomegalovirus exposure and HLA in healthy donors. As for the study in general: Later, an analysis reported that the 120 or so validation repertoires had used the same platform as the 500 to 800 first-cohort repertoires.

As regards this clone: Its antigen is undetermined.

Germline loops: CDR1 SGHRS, CDR2 YFSETQ. The CDR3 extends over 15 amino acids. Trimming took 0 bases from V and 5 from J, leaving 13 bases between them. Only in-frame clones appear in the TCRdb table, and some are missing; sequencing was by immunoSEQ multiplex PCR. The table has over 200,000 clones, 75% to 90% seen once. The study, taken as a whole, reports: Reported performance of the classifier showed diagnosis of cytomegalovirus status with high specificity and sensitivity.

The receptor's source is a woman aged 18 to 35 in good health and CMV-seronegative. Sequencing was done on a sample of PBMCs. The chain uses TRBV5-1 and TRBJ2-3; D possibly corresponds to TRBD2 (6 bases). The CDR3 loop reads CASSLARWGEDTQYF. CDR3 coding DNA: TGCGCCAGCAGCTTGGCCCGATGGGGGGAAGATACGCAGTATTTT.